This note documents a single TCR beta chain sequence. Its antigen is not identified. The record originates from a study of response to subunit inactivated influenza vaccine. Study results and limitations: Each seasonal influenza vaccination recruits few new T cells, the authors suggested.

Germline lookup yields CDR1 SGHTA and CDR2 FQGNSA. The CDR3 sequence is 15 residues long. V was clipped by 5 bases and J by 2 bases, with 12 bases between them. TCRdb used MiXCR to reprocess the RT-PCR reads, holding one entry per CDR3 protein. The table lists 530,000 or so distinct CDR3 sequences, around 25% of them singletons, with approximately 2% in the top ten. This receptor was obtained from a man over 45 who received an inactivated influenza vaccine. The rearrangement uses TRBV7-2 and TRBJ2-2; perhaps TRBD2 as D (6 bases). Material: CD4+ T cells sorted from PBMCs, obtained 4 to 6 days after vaccination. Here the CDR3 reads CASSPTRGNTGELFF. The DNA of the CDR3 is TGTGCCAGCAGCCCGACTAGGGGAAACACCGGGGAGCTGTTTTTT.